Listed below are T cell receptor beta chains from one sample, sequenced in a study of T cells after yellow fever vaccination. TCRdb independently ran MiXCR on the 5' RACE reads; one entry per CDR3 protein. Here the sample spans hundreds of thousands of distinct CDR3 sequences, about 19% being singletons. The specimen was PBMCs, collected before the yellow fever booster vaccination. All receptors derive from a man aged 18 to 29 who received the YFV17D yellow fever vaccine. Each CDR3 is given with its conserved first and last residue.

v_call: TRBV5-1; j_call: TRBJ2-2; cdr3_aa: CASSLLREGTGELFF
v_call: TRBV9; j_call: TRBJ2-5; cdr3_aa: CASSVSPQTEKTQYF
v_call: TRBV20-1; j_call: TRBJ1-2; cdr3_aa: CSARTDNYGYTF
v_call: TRBV4-1; j_call: TRBJ2-2; cdr3_aa: CASSPRLAGAWELFF
v_call: TRBV20-1; j_call: TRBJ2-3; cdr3_aa: CSASSADTQYF
v_call: TRBV5-1; j_call: TRBJ2-1; cdr3_aa: CASSLGPGGWNEQFF
v_call: TRBV5-1; j_call: TRBJ1-6; cdr3_aa: CASSLSLGNSPLHF
v_call: TRBV15; j_call: TRBJ2-5; cdr3_aa: CATSMDQGETQYF
v_call: TRBV4-1; j_call: TRBJ1-2; cdr3_aa: CASSGRVWGDGYTF
v_call: TRBV7-9; j_call: TRBJ1-3; cdr3_aa: CASSSPGPGSGNTIYF